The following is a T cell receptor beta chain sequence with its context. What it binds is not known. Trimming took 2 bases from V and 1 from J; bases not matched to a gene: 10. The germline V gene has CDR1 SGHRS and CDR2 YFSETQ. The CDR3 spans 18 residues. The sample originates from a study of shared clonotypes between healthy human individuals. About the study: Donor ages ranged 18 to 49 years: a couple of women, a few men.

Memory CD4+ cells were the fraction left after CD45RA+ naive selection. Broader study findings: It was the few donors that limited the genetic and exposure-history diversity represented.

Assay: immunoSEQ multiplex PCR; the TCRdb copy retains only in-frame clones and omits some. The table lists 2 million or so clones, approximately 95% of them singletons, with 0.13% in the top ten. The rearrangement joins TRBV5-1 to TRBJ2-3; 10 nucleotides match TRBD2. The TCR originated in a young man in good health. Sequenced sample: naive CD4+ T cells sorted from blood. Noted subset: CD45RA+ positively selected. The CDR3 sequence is CASSFKPSGGAGTDTQYF. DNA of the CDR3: TGCGCCAGCAGCTTCAAACCGAGCGGGGGGGCCGGCACAGATACGCAGTATTTT. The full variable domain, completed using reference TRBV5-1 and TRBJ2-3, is KAGVTQTPRYLIKTRGQQVTLSCSPISGHRSVSWYQQTPGQGLQFLFEYFSETQRNKGNFPGRFSGRQFSNSRSEMNVSTLELGDSALYLCASSFKPSGGAGTDTQYFGPGTRLTVL.